This is a list of T cell receptor beta chains from one sample in a study of Graves' ophthalmopathy and Graves' hyperthyroidism. TCRdb re-derived calls from the multiplex PCR reads in MiXCR, one entry per CDR3 protein. The sample includes almost 750,000 distinct CDR3 sequences, roughly 40% of them seen just once. What was sequenced was peripheral blood. These receptors all come from an adult man with Graves' ophthalmopathy. Each CDR3 is given with its conserved first and last residue. The D gene is left open where the match is weak. Clone size appears in some rows only: once, few, many, or a class for an expanded clone.

>TRBV10-3|TRBJ1-2|few|TRBD1
TGTGCCAGCAGATTCGACAGGGCCGGCTACACCTTC
CASRFDRAGYTF
>TRBV20-1|TRBJ1-1|NA|NA
TGCAGTGCTAGAGCCCTGATTACGGGTGTTGAAGCTTTCTTT
CSARALITGVEAFF
>TRBV12-3/TRBV12-4|TRBJ1-1|many|TRBD1
TGTGCCAGCAAGACAGGGGGCCTCATGAACACTGAAGCTTTCTTT
CASKTGGLMNTEAFF
>TRBV11-2|TRBJ2-5|few|NA
TGTGCCAGCAGCGGACGGGCGGGGGCCTCCAGGGGGGAGACCCAGTACTTC
CASSGRAGASRGETQYF
>TRBV2|TRBJ1-1|many|NA
TGTGCCAGCAGTGAAGAGGTGGGCAGCCAAGCTTTCTTT
CASSEEVGSQAFF
>TRBV30|TRBJ1-1|NA|NA
TGTGCCTGGAGTGCGGGACAAGGGACTGAAGCTTTCTTT
CAWSAGQGTEAFF
>TRBV11-2|TRBJ2-7|NA|NA
TGTGCCAGCAGTTACTCTGACCCCGGAGTATTCCCCTACGAGCAGTACTTC
CASSYSDPGVFPYEQYF
>TRBV15|TRBJ2-5|many|NA
TGTGCCACCAGCACCGGGCCACGAGAGACCCAGTACTTC
CATSTGPRETQYF
>TRBV25-1|TRBJ1-2|NA|NA
TGTGCCGCCCAACAGGGCTTTAACTATGGCTACACCTTC
CAAQQGFNYGYTF
>TRBV19|TRBJ2-7|few|TRBD1
TGTGCCAGTAGTGTCAGACCGGGACAGGGGTTCTACGAGCAGTACTTC
CASSVRPGQGFYEQYF
>TRBV10-3|TRBJ1-1|NA|NA
TGTGCCATCAGTTCTCAACCGACACGGCTGAACACTGAAGCTTTCTTT
CAISSQPTRLNTEAFF
>TRBV20-1|TRBJ1-6|NA|NA
TGCAGTGCTAGAGTCCCGGCGAGTTATAATTCACCCCTCCACTTT
CSARVPASYNSPLHF
>TRBV7-2|TRBJ2-2|few|TRBD1
TGTGCCAGCAGCGCCGGGACAGGGCGGGGGGAGCTGTTTTTT
CASSAGTGRGELFF
>TRBV7-6|TRBJ2-7|NA|TRBD2
TGTGCCAGCAGCTCTAGGCTAGCGGGAGGCTCCTACGAGCAGTACTTC
CASSSRLAGGSYEQYF
>TRBV2|TRBJ2-5|many|NA
TGTGCCAGTGTTGCGGAGACCCAGTACTTC
CASVAETQYF
>TRBV7-2|TRBJ2-5|many|NA
TGTGCCAGCAGCTTAGATTCGGGGACAGAGACCCAGTACTTC
CASSLDSGTETQYF
>TRBV19|TRBJ2-7|NA|NA
TGTGCCAGTAGTATCGTTGGACCGGGTGTCGGCGAGCAGTACTTC
CASSIVGPGVGEQYF
>TRBV7-8|TRBJ2-7|many|TRBD1
TGTGCCAGCAGCTTAATACAGGGGGCGAGAGAGCAGTACTTC
CASSLIQGAREQYF
>TRBV10-3|TRBJ1-1|many|NA
TGTGCCATCACCGGACAGCAGAACACTGAAGCTTTCTTT
CAITGQQNTEAFF
>TRBV9|TRBJ2-5|many|NA
TGTGCCAGCAGCGTAGGGCAGCGGGAGACCCAGTACTTC
CASSVGQRETQYF
>TRBV12-5|TRBJ1-2|few|NA
TGTGCTAGTGGCGACCCGTCAGGGGTTCCTAACTATGGCTACACCTTC
CASGDPSGVPNYGYTF
>TRBV11-2|TRBJ1-1|NA|NA
TGTGCCAGCATAAAGGGGTCTGAAGCTTTCTTT
CASIKGSEAFF
>TRBV2|TRBJ1-5|many|NA
TGTGCCAGCAGGGTAGGGCAGCTAGACAATCAGCCCCAGCATTTT
CASRVGQLDNQPQHF
>TRBV25-1|TRBJ1-2|NA|NA
TGTGCCAGCAGTGCTAGCCTGGCAGCTAACTATGGCTACACCTTC
CASSASLAANYGYTF